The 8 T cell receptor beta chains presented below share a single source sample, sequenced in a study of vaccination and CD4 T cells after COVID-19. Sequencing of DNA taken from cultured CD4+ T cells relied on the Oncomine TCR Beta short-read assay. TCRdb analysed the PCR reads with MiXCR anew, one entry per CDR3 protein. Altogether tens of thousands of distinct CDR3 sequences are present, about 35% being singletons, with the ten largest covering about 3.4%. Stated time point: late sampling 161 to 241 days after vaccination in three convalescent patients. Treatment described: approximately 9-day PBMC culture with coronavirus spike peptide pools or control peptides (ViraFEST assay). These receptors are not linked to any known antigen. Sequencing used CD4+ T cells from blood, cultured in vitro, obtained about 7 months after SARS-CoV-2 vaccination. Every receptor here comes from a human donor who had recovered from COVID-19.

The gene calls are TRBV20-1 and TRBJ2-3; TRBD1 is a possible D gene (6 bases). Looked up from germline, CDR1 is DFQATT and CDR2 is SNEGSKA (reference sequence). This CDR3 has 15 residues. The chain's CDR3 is CSVSLNRASTDTQYF. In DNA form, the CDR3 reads TGCAGCGTTAGTCTAAACAGGGCAAGCACAGATACGCAGTATTTT.

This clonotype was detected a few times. The CDR3 DNA follows: TGCAGTGCTAGGGAAAGACCGGACGGGGAGCTGTTTTTT. It codes for CSARERPDGELFF. The chain has TRBV20-1 and TRBJ2-2; no clear D. Trimming shortened V by 3 bases and J by 7 bases, and 12 bases separated the two germline ends. Germline CDR1 is DFQATT and CDR2 is SNEGSKA (reference sequence). The CDR3 loop spans 13 amino acids.

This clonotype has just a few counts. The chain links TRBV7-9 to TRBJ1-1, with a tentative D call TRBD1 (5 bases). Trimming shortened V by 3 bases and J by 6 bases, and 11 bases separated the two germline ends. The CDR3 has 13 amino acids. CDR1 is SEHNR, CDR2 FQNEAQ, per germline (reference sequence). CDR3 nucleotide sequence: TGTGCCAGCAGCTTCTTGCGGGGGGCTGAAGCTTTCTTT. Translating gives CASSFLRGAEAFF.

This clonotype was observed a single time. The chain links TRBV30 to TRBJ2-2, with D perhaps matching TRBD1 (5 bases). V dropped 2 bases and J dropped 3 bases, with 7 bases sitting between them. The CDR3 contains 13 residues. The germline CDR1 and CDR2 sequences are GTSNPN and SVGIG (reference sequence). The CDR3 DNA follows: TGTGCCTGGAGTAGACAGTACACCGGGGAGCTGTTTTTT. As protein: CAWSRQYTGELFF.

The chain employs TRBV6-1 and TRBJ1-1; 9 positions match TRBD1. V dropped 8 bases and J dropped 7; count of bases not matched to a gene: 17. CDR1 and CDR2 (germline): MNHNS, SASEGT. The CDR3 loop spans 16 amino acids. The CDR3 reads CASLSGTGIFESEAFF. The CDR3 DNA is TGTGCCAGCCTCTCCGGGACAGGGATTTTCGAGAGTGAAGCTTTCTTT.

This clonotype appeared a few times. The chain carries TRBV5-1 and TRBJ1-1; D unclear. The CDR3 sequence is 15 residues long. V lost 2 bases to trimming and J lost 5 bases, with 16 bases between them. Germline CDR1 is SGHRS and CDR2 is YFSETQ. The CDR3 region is CASSFQARSVTEAFF. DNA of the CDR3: TGCGCCAGCAGCTTCCAGGCGAGGTCGGTGACTGAAGCTTTCTTT.

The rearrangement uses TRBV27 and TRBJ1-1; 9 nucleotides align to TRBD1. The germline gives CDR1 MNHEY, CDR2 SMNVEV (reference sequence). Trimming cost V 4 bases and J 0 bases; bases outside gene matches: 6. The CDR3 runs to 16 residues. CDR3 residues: CASSWDRAKMNTEAFF. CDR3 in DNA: TGTGCCAGCAGTTGGGACAGGGCCAAGATGAACACTGAAGCTTTCTTT.

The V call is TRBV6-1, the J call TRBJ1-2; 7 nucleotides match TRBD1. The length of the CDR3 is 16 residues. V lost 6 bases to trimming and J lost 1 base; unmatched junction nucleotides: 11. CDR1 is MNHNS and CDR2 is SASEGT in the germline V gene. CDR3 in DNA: TGTGCCAGCAGGCCCTCTGTCCAGGGGGATAACTATGGCTACACCTTC. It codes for CASRPSVQGDNYGYTF.